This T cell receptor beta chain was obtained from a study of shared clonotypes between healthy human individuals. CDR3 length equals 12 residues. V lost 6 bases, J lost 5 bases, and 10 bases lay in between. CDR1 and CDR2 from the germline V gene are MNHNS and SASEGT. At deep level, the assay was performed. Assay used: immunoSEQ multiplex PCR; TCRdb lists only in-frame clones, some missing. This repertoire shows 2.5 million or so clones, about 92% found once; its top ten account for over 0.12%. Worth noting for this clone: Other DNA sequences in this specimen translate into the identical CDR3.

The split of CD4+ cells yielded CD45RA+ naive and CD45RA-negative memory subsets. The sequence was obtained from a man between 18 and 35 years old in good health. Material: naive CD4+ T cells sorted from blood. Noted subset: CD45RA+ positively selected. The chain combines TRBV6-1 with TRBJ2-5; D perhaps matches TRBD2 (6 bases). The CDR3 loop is CASRGGRETQYF. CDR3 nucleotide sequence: TGTGCCAGCAGGGGGGGTCGGGAGACCCAGTACTTC.